This paragraph covers one TCR beta chain sequence. Antigen unknown. The data originate from a study of blood T cells in healthy people across ages. The second PCR ran roughly 6 to 11 cycles with a sample-barcoded 5' primer and J-beta primers. TCRdb reanalysed the 5' RACE reads using MiXCR and keeps one entry per CDR3 protein. The table includes more than 750,000 distinct CDR3 sequences, roughly 29% detected once. This CDR3 has 15 amino acids. V gave up 2 bases and J gave up 2 bases, with 11 bases separating them. Germline V gene data show CDR1 as MNHEY and CDR2 as SVGEGT. General observations from the study: With unsorted PBMCs, a conclusive comparison of naive versus antigen-experienced cells was not possible.

The same data also contributed to another study, on T cells of mothers and their children. Per that paper: Primer M1S, used in the second PCR, introduced sample barcodes and 2-4 random nucleotides.

The chain recombines TRBV6-2 or TRBV6-3 with TRBJ2-3, with D unclear. The sample was blood. The clonotype originates from a middle-aged woman in good health. The CDR3 nucleotides read TGTGCCAGCAGTTACGCTATCGTCGACACAGATACGCAGTATTTT. The encoded protein is CASSYAIVDTDTQYF.